Shown below are 2 T cell receptor beta chains from a single sample sequenced in a study of blood T cell repertoires in COVID-19. Clones were read by immunoSEQ multiplex PCR, and TCRdb kept only the in-frame ones, dropping some. The profile shows over 200,000 clones, approximately 84% of them singletons. What was sequenced was PBMCs or T cells enriched from blood (not recorded which). The receptors derive from a man between 60 and 70 years old who had recovered from COVID-19.

V usage is TRBV19 and J usage is TRBJ1-2; TRBD1 matches at 9 bases. The trim removed 5 bases at V and 7 bases at J, leaving 11 bases unmatched. The CDR3 runs to 15 residues. Germline lookup yields CDR1 LNHDA and CDR2 SQIVND (reference sequence). The chain's CDR3 is CASSSLGQGTGGYTF. In nucleotides, the CDR3 is TGTGCCAGTAGTTCTCTGGGACAGGGTACGGGTGGCTACACCTTC.

This sequence joins TRBV4-3 and TRBJ2-3; 10 bases line up with TRBD2. CDR3 length: 18 amino acids. Germline-derived CDR1 and CDR2 are LGHNA and YSLEER. Germline trimming cut 1 base from V and 1 base from J; bases unmatched to any gene: 8. In nucleotides, the CDR3 is TGCGCCAGCAGCCAAGCAAGCGGGGGGGGTGATGGCACAGATACGCAGTATTTT. Amino acids: CASSQASGGGDGTDTQYF.